Shown below are 8 T cell receptor beta chains from a single sample sequenced in a study of cytomegalovirus exposure and HLA in healthy donors. Researchers ran the PCR with 60 Vbeta and 13 Jbeta primers. The protocol was immunoSEQ multiplex PCR, while the TCRdb copy is restricted to in-frame clones and leaves out a portion. Of about 140,000 clones detected, around 80% appear once; the ten largest clones hold roughly 3.1%. Specimen: PBMCs. The receptor set was obtained from a man between 18 and 35 years old in good health and CMV-seropositive.

This chain connects TRBV28 to TRBJ2-3; weak D call: TRBD2 (6 bases). This CDR3 spans 12 amino acids. V gave up 6 bases and J gave up 9 bases, with 13 bases separating them. Germline loops: CDR1 MDHEN, CDR2 SYDVKM. The CDR3 DNA follows: TGTGCCAGCAGCCAACCGGAGGGGACGCAGTATTTT. It translates to CASSQPEGTQYF.

The V call is TRBV16, the J call TRBJ2-7, with D maybe TRBD2 (6 bases). The CDR3 extends over 12 amino acids. Germline CDR1 and CDR2: KGHSY and FQNENV. V lost 8 bases and J 4 bases, leaving 12 bases between the germline ends. CDR3 protein: CASSSGTYEQYF. CDR3 nucleotides: TGTGCCAGCTCCTCCGGGACTTACGAGCAGTACTTC.

CDR3 coding DNA: TGCGCCAGCAGCTTGGACACCTCCTACAATGAGCAGTTCTTC. Its translation: CASSLDTSYNEQFF. This rearrangement joins TRBV5-1 to TRBJ2-1, with D hard to call. Germline V gene data show CDR1 as SGHRS and CDR2 as YFSETQ. V was cut by 0 bases and J by 0 bases, with 4 bases left in between. The CDR3 has 14 amino acids.

V usage is TRBV10-2 and J usage is TRBJ2-7; 8 bases align to TRBD2. The V gene end was trimmed by 7 bases and the J gene end by 6 bases; junction bases not matched to a gene: 14. CDR1 is WSHSY and CDR2 is SAAADI in the germline V gene. The CDR3 runs 15 residues. For the CDR3, the DNA is TGCGCCAGCAACCTCGCGGCAGCGGGAGCCAGCGAGCAGTACTTC. Its protein is CASNLAAAGASEQYF.

The chain carries TRBV5-1 and TRBJ2-2, with 8 positions matching TRBD2. V was clipped by 4 bases and J by 2 bases; unmatched bases: 7. This CDR3 has 16 amino acids. Germline CDR1 reads SGHRS; CDR2 reads YFSETQ. The CDR3 nucleotides read TGCGCCAGCAGCCCGGTTAGCGGGGTAAACACCGGGGAGCTGTTTTTT. The encoded protein is CASSPVSGVNTGELFF.

The chain is built from TRBV6-4 and TRBJ2-1; 9 bases fit TRBD2. Germline trimming cut 0 bases from V and 5 bases from J; bases unmatched to any gene: 8. The CDR3 sequence is 17 residues long. From germline, CDR1 is MRHNA and CDR2 SNTAGT. The CDR3 sequence: CASSDSGTSLSNNEQFF. In DNA form, the CDR3 reads TGTGCCAGCAGTGACTCGGGGACTAGCTTGAGCAACAATGAGCAGTTCTTC.

V and J are TRBV2 and TRBJ2-1; D unclear. Trimming cost V 4 bases and J 6 bases, with 7 bases left between them. The CDR3 is 12 residues long. CDR1 is SNHLY and CDR2 is FYNNEI in the germline V gene. The CDR3 loop is CASSALGNEQFF. The DNA for the CDR3 is TGTGCCAGCAGTGCCCTCGGCAATGAGCAGTTCTTC.

The rearrangement joins TRBV18 to TRBJ1-1; the D is unclear. V was trimmed by 5 bases and J by 1 base, leaving 8 bases between them. The CDR3 extends over 13 amino acids. Germline V gives CDR1 KGHSH, CDR2 LQKENI. The CDR3 DNA follows: TGTGCCAGCTCAGGGAGCGGGAACACTGAAGCTTTCTTT. Protein sequence: CASSGSGNTEAFF.